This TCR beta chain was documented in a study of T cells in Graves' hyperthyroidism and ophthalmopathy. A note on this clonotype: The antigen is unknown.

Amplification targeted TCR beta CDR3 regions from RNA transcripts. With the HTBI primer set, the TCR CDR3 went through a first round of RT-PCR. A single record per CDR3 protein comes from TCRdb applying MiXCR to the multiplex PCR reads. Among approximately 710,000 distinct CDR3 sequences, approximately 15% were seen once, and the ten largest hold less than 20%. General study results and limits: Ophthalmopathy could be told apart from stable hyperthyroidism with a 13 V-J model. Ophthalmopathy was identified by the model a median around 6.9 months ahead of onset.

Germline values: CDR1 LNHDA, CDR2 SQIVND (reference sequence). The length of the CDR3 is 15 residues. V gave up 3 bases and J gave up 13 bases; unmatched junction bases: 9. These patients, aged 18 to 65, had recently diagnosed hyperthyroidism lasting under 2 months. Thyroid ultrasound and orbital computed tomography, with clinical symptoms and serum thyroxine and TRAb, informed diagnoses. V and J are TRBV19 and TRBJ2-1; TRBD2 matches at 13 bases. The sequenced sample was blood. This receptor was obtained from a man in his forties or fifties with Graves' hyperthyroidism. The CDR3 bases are TGTGCCAGTAGTATGCCGGGACTAGCGGGATCTGATCAGTTCTTC. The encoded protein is CASSMPGLAGSDQFF.